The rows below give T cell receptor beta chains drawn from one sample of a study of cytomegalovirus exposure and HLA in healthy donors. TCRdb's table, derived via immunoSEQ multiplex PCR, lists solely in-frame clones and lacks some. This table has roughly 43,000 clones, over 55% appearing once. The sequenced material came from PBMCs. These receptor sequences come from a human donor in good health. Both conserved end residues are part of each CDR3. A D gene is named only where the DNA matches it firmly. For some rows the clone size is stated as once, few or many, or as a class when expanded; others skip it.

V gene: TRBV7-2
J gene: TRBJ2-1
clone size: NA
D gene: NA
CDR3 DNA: TGTGCCAGCAGCTTAGTCCGGGACACCTACAATGAGCAGTTCTTC
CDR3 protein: CASSLVRDTYNEQFF

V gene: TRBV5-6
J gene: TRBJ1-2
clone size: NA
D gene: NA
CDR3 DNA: TGTGCCAGCAGCCGCCGGGGTAGCAACTATGGCTACACCTTC
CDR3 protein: CASSRRGSNYGYTF

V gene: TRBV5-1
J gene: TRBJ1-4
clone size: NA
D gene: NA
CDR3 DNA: TGCGCCAGCAGGCAGGAATCAACCCCTGAAAAACTGTTTTTT
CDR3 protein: CASRQESTPEKLFF

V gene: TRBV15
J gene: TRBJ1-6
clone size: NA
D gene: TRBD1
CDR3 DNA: TGTGCCACCAGCAGAGATCCCCTAACAGGGGGCTGGGATTCACCCCTCCACTTT
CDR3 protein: CATSRDPLTGGWDSPLHF

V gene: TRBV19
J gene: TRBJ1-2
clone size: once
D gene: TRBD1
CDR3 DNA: TGTGCCAGTAGTCCCCGACAGGGCGGCTATGGCTACACCTTC
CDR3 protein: CASSPRQGGYGYTF

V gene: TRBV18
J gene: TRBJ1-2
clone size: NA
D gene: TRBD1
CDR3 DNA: TGTGCCAGCTCACGGGGACAGCCGCGTGGGGGAGGCTACACCTTC
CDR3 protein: CASSRGQPRGGGYTF

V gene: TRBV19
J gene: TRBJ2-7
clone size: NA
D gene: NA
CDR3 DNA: TGTGCCAGTGGCCGGCGGGACAGATCCTACGAGCAGTACTTC
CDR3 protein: CASGRRDRSYEQYF

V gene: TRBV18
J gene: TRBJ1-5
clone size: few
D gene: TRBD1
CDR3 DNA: TGTGCCAGCTCAGAGGGACAGGGGGGAAATCAGCCCCAGCATTTT
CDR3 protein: CASSEGQGGNQPQHF

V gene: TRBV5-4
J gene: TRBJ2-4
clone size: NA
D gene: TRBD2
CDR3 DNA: TGTGCCAGCAGCTTTGGGGCGCTCATAGCGGGAAACATTCAGTACTTC
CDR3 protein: CASSFGALIAGNIQYF

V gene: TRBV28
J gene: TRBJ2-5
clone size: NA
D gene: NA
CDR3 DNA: TGTGCCAGTCTGCAGGGAGAGACCCAGTACTTC
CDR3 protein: CASLQGETQYF

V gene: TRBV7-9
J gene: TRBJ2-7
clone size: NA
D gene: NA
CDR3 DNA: TGTGCCAGCAGCTACGGGTCTAGCGTCTACGAGCAGTACTTC
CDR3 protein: CASSYGSSVYEQYF

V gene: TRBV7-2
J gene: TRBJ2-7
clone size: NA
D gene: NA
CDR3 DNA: TGTGCCAGCAGCTTTGGGGTAGGGGCTCTCGAGCAGTACTTC
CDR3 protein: CASSFGVGALEQYF

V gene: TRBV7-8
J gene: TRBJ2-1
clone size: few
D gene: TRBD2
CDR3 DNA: TGTGCCAGCAGCCAACTTCTGGCCAGCGGGGGGTATAATGAGCAGTTCTTC
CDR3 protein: CASSQLLASGGYNEQFF

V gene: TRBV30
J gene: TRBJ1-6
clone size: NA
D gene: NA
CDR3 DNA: TGTGCCTGGAGTGTGGAGAGAGATAATTCACCCCTCCACTTT
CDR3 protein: CAWSVERDNSPLHF

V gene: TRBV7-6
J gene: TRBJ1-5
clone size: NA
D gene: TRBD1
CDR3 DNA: TGTGCCAGCAGCTTACACAGGGGCACTACTCAGCCCCAGCATTTT
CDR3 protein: CASSLHRGTTQPQHF

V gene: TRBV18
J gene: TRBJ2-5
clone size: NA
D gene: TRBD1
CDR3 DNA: TGTGCCAGCTCACCGGGACAGGGGCACGAGACCCAGTACTTC
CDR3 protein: CASSPGQGHETQYF

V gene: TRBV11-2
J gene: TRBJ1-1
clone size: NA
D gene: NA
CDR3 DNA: TGTGCCAGCAGCTCGTCACAAGGAGGGGAAGCTTTCTTT
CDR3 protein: CASSSSQGGEAFF

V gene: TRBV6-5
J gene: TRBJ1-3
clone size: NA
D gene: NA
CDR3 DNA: TGTGCCAGCAGTTCAGGCAATGGAAACACCATATATTTT
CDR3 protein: CASSSGNGNTIYF

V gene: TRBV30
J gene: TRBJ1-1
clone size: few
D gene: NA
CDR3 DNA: TGTGCCTACTGGGCAGGGGCGGCTGAAGCTTTCTTT
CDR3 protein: CAYWAGAAEAFF

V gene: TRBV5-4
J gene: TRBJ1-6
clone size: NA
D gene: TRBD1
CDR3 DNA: TGTGCCAGCCGTACAGGGGTGGAAACTGATTCACCCCTCCACTTT
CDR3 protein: CASRTGVETDSPLHF

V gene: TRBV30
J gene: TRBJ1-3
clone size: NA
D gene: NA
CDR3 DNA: TGTGCCTGGAGTGTAGGAGGCTCTGGAAACACCATATATTTT
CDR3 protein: CAWSVGGSGNTIYF

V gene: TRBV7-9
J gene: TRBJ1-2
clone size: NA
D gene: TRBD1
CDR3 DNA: TGTGCCAGCAGCTTTCCCGGACAGGGCTATGGCTACACCTTC
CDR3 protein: CASSFPGQGYGYTF

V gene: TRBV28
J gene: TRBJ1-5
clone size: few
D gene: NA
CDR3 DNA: TGTGCCAGCAGTTTCGGTAGCAATCAGCCCCAGCATTTT
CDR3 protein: CASSFGSNQPQHF

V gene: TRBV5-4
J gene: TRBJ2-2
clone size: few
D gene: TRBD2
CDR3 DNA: TGTGCCAGCAGCTCCCCGACTAGCGGGGGCTTTGGGAACACCGGGGAGCTGTTTTTT
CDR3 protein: CASSSPTSGGFGNTGELFF

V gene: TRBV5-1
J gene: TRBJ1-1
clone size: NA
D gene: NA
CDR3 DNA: TGCGCCTCCCGGGACACACAGAACACTGAAGCTTTCTTT
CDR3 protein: CASRDTQNTEAFF

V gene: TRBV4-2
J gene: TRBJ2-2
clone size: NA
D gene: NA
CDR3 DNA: TGTGCCAGCAGCCCTCTCGGCTGGGGGCAACACACCGGGGAGCTGTTTTTT
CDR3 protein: CASSPLGWGQHTGELFF

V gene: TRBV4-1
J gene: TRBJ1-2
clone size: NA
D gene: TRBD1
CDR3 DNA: TGCGCCAGCAGCCCTACCGACAGGGCTTTTAGCTATGGCTACACCTTC
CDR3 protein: CASSPTDRAFSYGYTF

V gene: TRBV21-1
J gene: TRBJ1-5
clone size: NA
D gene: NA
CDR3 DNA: TGTGCCAGCAGCGCGCACAGGGGCCCGGGCAATCAGCCCCAGCATTTT
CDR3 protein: CASSAHRGPGNQPQHF

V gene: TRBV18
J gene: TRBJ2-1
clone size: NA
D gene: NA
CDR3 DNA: TGTGCCAGCTCACCCGGGACCTACAATGAGCAGTTCTTC
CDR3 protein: CASSPGTYNEQFF

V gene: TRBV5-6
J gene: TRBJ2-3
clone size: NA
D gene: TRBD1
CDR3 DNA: TGTGCCAGCAGCGTACAGGGGACGGATACGCAGTATTTT
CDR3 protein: CASSVQGTDTQYF

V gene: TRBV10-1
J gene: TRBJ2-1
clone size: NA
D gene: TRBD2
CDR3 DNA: TGCGCCAGCAGCCTGCGGGGGGGACCTACAAATGAGCAGTTCTTC
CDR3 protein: CASSLRGGPTNEQFF

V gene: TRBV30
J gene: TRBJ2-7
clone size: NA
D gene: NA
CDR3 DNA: TGTGCCTGGAGAAGACAGAACTACGAGCAGTACTTC
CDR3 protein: CAWRRQNYEQYF

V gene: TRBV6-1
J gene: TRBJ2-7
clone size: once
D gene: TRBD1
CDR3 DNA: TGTGCCAGCAGTGAAGTAGGGCAGGGGGCGTACGAGCAGTACTTC
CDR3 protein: CASSEVGQGAYEQYF

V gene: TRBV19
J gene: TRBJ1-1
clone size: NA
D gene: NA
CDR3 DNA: TGTGCCAGTAGTGTATCGGGGGAGGGCACTGAAGCTTTCTTT
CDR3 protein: CASSVSGEGTEAFF

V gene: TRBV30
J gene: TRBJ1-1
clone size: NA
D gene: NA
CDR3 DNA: TGTGCCTGGAGTGTTGGAGGGGACACTGAAGCTTTCTTT
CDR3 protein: CAWSVGGDTEAFF

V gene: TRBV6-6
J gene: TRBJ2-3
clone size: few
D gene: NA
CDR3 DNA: TGTGCCAGCAGATTCACAGACAGGGAGGTGGATACGCAGTATTTT
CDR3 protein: CASRFTDREVDTQYF

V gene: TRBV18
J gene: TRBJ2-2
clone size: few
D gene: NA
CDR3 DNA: TGTGCCAGCTCACCACGAGGAGTGAACACCGGGGAGCTGTTTTTT
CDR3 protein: CASSPRGVNTGELFF

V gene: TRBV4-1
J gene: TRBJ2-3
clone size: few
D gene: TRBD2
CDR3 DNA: TGCGCCAGCAGCTATCGATTCTTACTAGCGGCGGGGGGAGATACGCAGTATTTT
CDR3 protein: CASSYRFLLAAGGDTQYF

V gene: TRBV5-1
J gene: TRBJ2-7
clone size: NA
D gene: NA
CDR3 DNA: TGCGCCAGCAGCTTGGGAGGGAGCTCCTACGAGCAGTACTTC
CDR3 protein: CASSLGGSSYEQYF

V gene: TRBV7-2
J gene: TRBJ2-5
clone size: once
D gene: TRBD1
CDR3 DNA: TGTGCCAGCAGACGGACAGGGACTCAAGAGACCCAGTACTTC
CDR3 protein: CASRRTGTQETQYF

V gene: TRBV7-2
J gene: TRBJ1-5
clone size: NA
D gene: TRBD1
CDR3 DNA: TGTGCCAGCAGCCCCGGACAGGATATTCAGCCCCAGCATTTT
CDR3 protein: CASSPGQDIQPQHF

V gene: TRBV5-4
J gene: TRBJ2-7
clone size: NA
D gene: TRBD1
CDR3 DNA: TGTGCCAGCAGCTTGGGGGACAGGGGGCCGTCCTACGAGCAGTACTTC
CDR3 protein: CASSLGDRGPSYEQYF

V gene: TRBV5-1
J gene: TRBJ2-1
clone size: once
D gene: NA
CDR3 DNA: TGCGCCAGCAGCGGGGGGACAGAGGGCGGGGGGCAGAGGAGTGAGCAGTTCTTC
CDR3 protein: CASSGGTEGGGQRSEQFF

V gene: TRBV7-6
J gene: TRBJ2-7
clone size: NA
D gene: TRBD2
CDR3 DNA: TGTGCCAGCAGCTTACGGACTAGCTCCGGCGAGCAGTACTTC
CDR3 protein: CASSLRTSSGEQYF

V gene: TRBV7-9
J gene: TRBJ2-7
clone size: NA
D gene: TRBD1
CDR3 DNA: TGTGCCAGCAGCGCCGGGACAGGGGGCCTCGAGCAGTACTTC
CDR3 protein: CASSAGTGGLEQYF

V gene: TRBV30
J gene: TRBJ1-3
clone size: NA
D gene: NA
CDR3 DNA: TGTGCCTGGTCTACAGGGATCCCTGGAAACACCATATATTTT
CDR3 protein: CAWSTGIPGNTIYF

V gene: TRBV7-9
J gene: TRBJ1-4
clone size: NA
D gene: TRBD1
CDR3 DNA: TGTGCCAGCAACCGACAGGGAACGGCTAATGAAAAACTGTTTTTT
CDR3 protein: CASNRQGTANEKLFF

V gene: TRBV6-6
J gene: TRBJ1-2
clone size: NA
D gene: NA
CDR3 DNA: TGTGCCAGCACCCCAGTAAAAGGGGAGGGCGGCTACACCTTC
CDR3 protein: CASTPVKGEGGYTF

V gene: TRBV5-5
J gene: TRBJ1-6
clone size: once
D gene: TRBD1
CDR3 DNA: TGTGCCAGCAGCTTGGGACAGGGCAATTCACCCCTCCACTTT
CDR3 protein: CASSLGQGNSPLHF

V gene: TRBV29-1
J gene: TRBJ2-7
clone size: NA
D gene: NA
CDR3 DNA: TGCAGCGTCGTCCACGGTCTCTACGAGCAGTACTTC
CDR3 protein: CSVVHGLYEQYF

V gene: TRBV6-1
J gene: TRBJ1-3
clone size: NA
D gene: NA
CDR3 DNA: TGTGCCAGCAGAGCGGGAAACACCATATATTTT
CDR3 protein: CASRAGNTIYF